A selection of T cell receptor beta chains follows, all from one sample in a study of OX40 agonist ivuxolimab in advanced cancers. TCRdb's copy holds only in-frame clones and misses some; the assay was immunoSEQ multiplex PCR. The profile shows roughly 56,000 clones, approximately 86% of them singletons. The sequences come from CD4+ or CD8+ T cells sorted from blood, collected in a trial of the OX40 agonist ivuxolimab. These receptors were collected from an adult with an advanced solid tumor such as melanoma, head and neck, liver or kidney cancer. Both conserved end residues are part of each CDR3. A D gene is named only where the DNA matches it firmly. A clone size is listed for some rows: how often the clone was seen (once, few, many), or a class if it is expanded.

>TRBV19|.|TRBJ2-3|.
TGTGCCAGTAGTATAGGAAGGGGGACCTACACAGATACGCAGTATTTT
CASSIGRGTYTDTQYF
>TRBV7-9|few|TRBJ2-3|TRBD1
TGTGCCAGCAGCCCTGGGACAGGGCCTACAGATACGCAGTATTTT
CASSPGTGPTDTQYF
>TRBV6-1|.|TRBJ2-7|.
TGTGCCAGCAGTGAACAACCGGGACATAGCTCCTACGAGCAGTACTTC
CASSEQPGHSSYEQYF
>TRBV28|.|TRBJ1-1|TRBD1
TGTGCCAGCAGTTTGCCACAGGGGGTCAGGACTGAAGCTTTCTTT
CASSLPQGVRTEAFF
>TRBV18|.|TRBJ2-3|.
TGTGCCAGCTCACCACGACAGGAGGGAGATACGCAGTATTTT
CASSPRQEGDTQYF
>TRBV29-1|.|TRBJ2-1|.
TGCAGCGCTGAGGGGGGACCCCTGGGGGGCAATGAGCAGTTCTTC
CSAEGGPLGGNEQFF
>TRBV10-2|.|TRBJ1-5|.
TGCGCCAGCAGTGAATCGCAGGGCAATCAGCCCCAGCATTTT
CASSESQGNQPQHF
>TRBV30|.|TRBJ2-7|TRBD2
TGTGCCTGGAGTGGCTCGGGGGGGAAAGGGCAGTACTTC
CAWSGSGGKGQYF
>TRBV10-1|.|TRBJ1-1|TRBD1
TGCGCCACCCACGTCGACAGGGGGCATGTTACTGAAGCTTTCTTT
CATHVDRGHVTEAFF
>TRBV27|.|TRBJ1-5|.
TGTGCCACTGCAATCCAGGGGCCTTATAGCAATCAGCCCCAGCATTTT
CATAIQGPYSNQPQHF
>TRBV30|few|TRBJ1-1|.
TGTGCCTTCCTATCCCGTCACACTGAAGCTTTCTTT
CAFLSRHTEAFF
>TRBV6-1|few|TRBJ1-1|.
TGTGCCAGCACTCGGACGGATAACACTGAAGCTTTCTTT
CASTRTDNTEAFF
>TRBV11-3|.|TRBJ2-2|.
TGTGCCAGCAGCCAAGGACGCGGGCGGCAGAACACCGGGGAGCTGTTTTTT
CASSQGRGRQNTGELFF
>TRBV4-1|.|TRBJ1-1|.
TGCGCCAGCACCTTTGCGGGAGCCAACACTGAAGCTTTCTTT
CASTFAGANTEAFF
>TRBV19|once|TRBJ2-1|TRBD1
TGTGCCAGTAGTAGGGACAGGAGGGGCGGCGGGGAGAATGAGCAGTTCTTC
CASSRDRRGGGENEQFF
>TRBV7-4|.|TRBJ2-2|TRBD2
TGTGCCAGCAGCCCAACTAGCGCCTCAGGCGGGGAGCTGTTTTTT
CASSPTSASGGELFF
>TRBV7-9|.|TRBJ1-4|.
TGTGCCAGCAGCTTAGGGGCACGCCCAACTAATGAAAAACTGTTTTTT
CASSLGARPTNEKLFF
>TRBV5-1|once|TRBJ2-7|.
TGCGCCAGCAGCTTGGCTCTAGGTCGAGTCGAGCAGTACTTC
CASSLALGRVEQYF
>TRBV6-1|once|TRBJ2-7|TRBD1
TGTGCCAGCAGTGAAGAGTGGACAGGCTACGAGCAGTACTTC
CASSEEWTGYEQYF
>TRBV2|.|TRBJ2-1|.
TGTGCCAGCAAGCCCAGGGGGGACAATGAGCAGTTCTTC
CASKPRGDNEQFF
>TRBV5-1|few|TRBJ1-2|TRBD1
TGCGCCAGCAGCTTGGGGGGACAGAGTAATACTAACTATGGCTACACCTTC
CASSLGGQSNTNYGYTF
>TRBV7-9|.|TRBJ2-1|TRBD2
TGTGCCAGCAGCCCAGGGACTAGCGGGAGGGCCATGAACAATGAGCAGTTCTTC
CASSPGTSGRAMNNEQFF
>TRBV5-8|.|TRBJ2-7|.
TGTGCCAGCAGCCTCCGGCTTTGGAGCGCGGCCTCCTACGAGCAGTACTTC
CASSLRLWSAASYEQYF
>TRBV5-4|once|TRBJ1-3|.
TGTGCCAGCAGCTTGAAAGCTGGAAACACCATATATTTT
CASSLKAGNTIYF
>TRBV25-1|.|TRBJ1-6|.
TGTGCCAGCAGTGCGGGGCTCCTACCCCTCCACTTT
CASSAGLLPLHF
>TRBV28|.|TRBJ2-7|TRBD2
TGTGCCAGCAGTTTATGGCGGGGGATGGGACCCTACGAGCAGTACTTC
CASSLWRGMGPYEQYF
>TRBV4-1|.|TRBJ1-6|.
TGCGCCAGCAGTCAAACCCCCGGGGCACCCCTCCACTTT
CASSQTPGAPLHF
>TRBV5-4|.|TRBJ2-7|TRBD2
TGTGCCAGCAGCCTAGCGGGAGCGGTCGAGCAGTACTTC
CASSLAGAVEQYF
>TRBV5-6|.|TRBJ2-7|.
TGTGCCAGCAGCTTTGGGGGGAACTACGAGCAGTACTTC
CASSFGGNYEQYF
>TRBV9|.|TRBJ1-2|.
TGTGCCAGTACTAGGGGTCCAGGACAGCTGAACTATGGCTACACCTTC
CASTRGPGQLNYGYTF
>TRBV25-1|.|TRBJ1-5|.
TGTGCCAGCAGTGATACAGGGAGGCAGCCCCAGCATTTT
CASSDTGRQPQHF
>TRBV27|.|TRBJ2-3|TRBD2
TGTGCCAGCAGTTTATGGGCTAGCGGGAGTTCAGATACGCAGTATTTT
CASSLWASGSSDTQYF
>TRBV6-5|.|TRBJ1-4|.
TGTGCCAGCAGTTACTCGTGGCAGGTGGAAAAACTGTTTTTT
CASSYSWQVEKLFF
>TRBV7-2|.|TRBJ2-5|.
TGTGCCAGCAGCCGCTTCCCGGTCGGGAGCCCCAACCAAGAGACCCAGTACTTC
CASSRFPVGSPNQETQYF
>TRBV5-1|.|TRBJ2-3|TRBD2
TGCGCCAGCAGCGAGGCGCGGGAGGGTGGCTCGTCAGATACGCAGTATTTT
CASSEAREGGSSDTQYF
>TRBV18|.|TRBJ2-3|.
TGTGCCAGCTCACCACCCCGACTAGGGACAGATACGCAGTATTTT
CASSPPRLGTDTQYF
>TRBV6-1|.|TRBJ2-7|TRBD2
TGTGCCCTAAAAAGCGGGAGGCTTTACGAGCAGTACTTC
CALKSGRLYEQYF
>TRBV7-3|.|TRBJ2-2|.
TGTGCCAGCAGCTTAACCCAAGCGGATGGGAACACCGGGGAGCTGTTTTTT
CASSLTQADGNTGELFF
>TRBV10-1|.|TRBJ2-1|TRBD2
TGCGCCAGCATCGGATCTAAAACATTTACTAGCGGGAGTGACAATGAGCAGTTCTTC
CASIGSKTFTSGSDNEQFF
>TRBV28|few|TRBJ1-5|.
TGTGCCAGCACCACTCCCACCCGTCAAAAAAATCAGCCCCAGCATTTT
CASTTPTRQKNQPQHF
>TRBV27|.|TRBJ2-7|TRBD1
TGTGCCAGCACCCCCTTAGGACAGGGGATTCACGAGCAGTACTTC
CASTPLGQGIHEQYF
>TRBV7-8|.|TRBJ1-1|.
TGTGCCAGCAGCTTACTTTTCATGAACACTGAAGCTTTCTTT
CASSLLFMNTEAFF
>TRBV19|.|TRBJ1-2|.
TGTGCCAGTAGGGTAGAGGGACCAGGCTATGGCTACACCTTC
CASRVEGPGYGYTF
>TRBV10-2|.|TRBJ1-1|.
TGCGCCAGCAGTGAGCGAAGGGGAAAGGGTTTGAACACTGAAGCTTTCTTT
CASSERRGKGLNTEAFF
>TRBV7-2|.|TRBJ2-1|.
TGTGCCAGCAGCCCAAGGAGCGGAACCTACAATGAGCAGTTCTTC
CASSPRSGTYNEQFF
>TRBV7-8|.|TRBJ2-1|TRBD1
TGTGCCAGCAGCTTATCGGGGACAGACAATGAGCAGTTCTTC
CASSLSGTDNEQFF
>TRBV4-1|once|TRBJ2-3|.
TGCGCCAGCAGCCTAGACCGGTCTAGCACAGATACGCAGTATTTT
CASSLDRSSTDTQYF
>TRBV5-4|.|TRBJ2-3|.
TGTGCCAGCAGTCGTCAGGGGTCCTGGTACACAGATACGCAGTATTTT
CASSRQGSWYTDTQYF
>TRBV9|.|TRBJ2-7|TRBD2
TGTGCCAGCAGCGTAGGGGCTAGCGGGAGCCTGTACTTC
CASSVGASGSLYF
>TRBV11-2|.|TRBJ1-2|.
TGTGCCAGCAGCTCCCTAGACGTCTACTATGGCTACACCTTC
CASSSLDVYYGYTF